Each of the 17 T cell receptor beta chains below was sequenced from the same sample in a study of cytomegalovirus exposure and HLA in healthy donors (TCRdb year 2017). The receptor library was made with the immunoSEQ multiplex PCR assay. As stored in TCRdb, this immuneACCESS dataset retains in-frame rearrangements with V and J assigned. A fraction of the clones does not appear; measured against another copy, unresolved V genes explain less than half of the discrepancy, and the remainder lacks a known reason. Here the sample has roughly 120,000 clones; approximately 89% occur a single time. Approximately 1.9% of the sample rests with the top ten. Sequencing input: PBMCs. The receptors originated from a woman between 18 and 30 years old in good health and CMV-seronegative.

This clone was observed once. The rearrangement uses TRBV9 and TRBJ1-6; 8 bases align to TRBD1. This CDR3 contains 15 residues. J lost 10 bases, V lost 3 bases, and 9 bases had no gene match. The germline V gene has CDR1 SGDLS and CDR2 YYNGEE. The CDR3 loop is CASSGGTGPRSPLHF. For the CDR3, the DNA is TGTGCCAGCAGCGGAGGGACAGGTCCCAGGTCACCCCTCCACTTT. The whole variable domain, remainder taken from reference TRBV9 and TRBJ1-6, is DSGVTQTPKHLITATGQRVTLRCSPRSGDLSVYWYQQSLDQGLQFLIQYYNGEERAKGNILERFSAQQFPDLHSELNLSSLELGDSALYFCASSGGTGPRSPLHFGNGTRLTVT.

The rearrangement joins TRBV19 to TRBJ1-1; a weak D match, TRBD1 (5 bases). CDR3 length equals 16 residues. Germline CDR1 is LNHDA and CDR2 is SQIVND (reference sequence). The V gene lost 5 bases and the J gene lost 3 bases, with 19 bases spanning the gap. The CDR3 nucleotides are TGTGCCAGTAGTCCCCGCGGTAGGACAAAGGACACTGAAGCTTTCTTT. This translates into CASSPRGRTKDTEAFF.

This chain links TRBV28 with TRBJ2-7, with D possibly TRBD1 on 5 matching bases. Trimming pared 3 bases from V and 3 bases from J, leaving 6 bases between. Germline loops: CDR1 MDHEN, CDR2 SYDVKM. This CDR3 contains 12 residues. CDR3 in DNA: TGTGCCAGCAGTTTCCAGGGCTACGAGCAGTACTTC. Translating it yields CASSFQGYEQYF.

The CDR3 DNA is TGTGCCAGCAGCTTCAACTCCGGGGAGCTGTTTTTT. Its protein product is CASSFNSGELFF. The chain has TRBV7-2 and TRBJ2-2; no clear D gene. Germline CDR1 reads SGHTA; CDR2 reads FQGNSA. The length of the CDR3 is 12 residues. Trimming removed 3 bases at V and 6 bases at J, with 5 bases between.

This sequence joins TRBV27 and TRBJ1-6, with 10 bases lining up with TRBD1. In germline, CDR1 is MNHEY, CDR2 SMNVEV (reference sequence). V gave up 5 bases and J gave up 10 bases; unmatched junction bases: 11. The CDR3 is 16 residues long. As DNA, the CDR3 is TGTGCCAGCAGTACGTCCGGGGACAGGGGTTTGTCACCCCTCCACTTT. Translated, it gives CASSTSGDRGLSPLHF.

The chain uses TRBV5-6 and TRBJ2-3, with D perhaps TRBD2 (5 bases). The germline gives CDR1 SGHDT, CDR2 YYEEEE. The CDR3 spans 17 residues. V shed 0 bases and J shed 2 bases, with 16 bases lying between them. The CDR3 protein is CASSLARSGSYTDTQYF. The CDR3 DNA is TGTGCCAGCAGCTTGGCCCGGTCGGGGTCTTACACAGATACGCAGTATTTT.

CDR3 region: CAWSVQGSGELFF. The CDR3 DNA is TGTGCCTGGAGTGTACAGGGGTCCGGGGAGCTGTTTTTT. This chain links TRBV30 with TRBJ2-2, with TRBD1 identical over 7 bases. This CDR3 is built from 13 residues. The junction had 1 base not matched to a gene; V was cut back by 0 bases and J by 6 bases. Germline V lookup: CDR1 GTSNPN, CDR2 SVGIG (reference sequence).

In this sample, this clone turned up a few times. J is TRBJ2-1 and V is TRBV7-9; 12 nucleotides align to TRBD2. The V and J ends lost 5 bases and 1 base, in that order; junction bases with no gene match: 9. The CDR3 contains 18 residues. Germline CDR1 and CDR2: SEHNR and FQNEAQ (reference sequence). The CDR3 bases are TGTGCCAGCAGCCATGGGACTAGCGGGCACCTTTCCTACAATGAGCAGTTCTTC. It codes for CASSHGTSGHLSYNEQFF.

The rearrangement joins TRBV29-1 to TRBJ2-5, with 7 bases lining up with TRBD1. With 0 bases clipped from V and 3 bases from J, the junction kept 4 bases outside the gene matches. The V gene's germline CDR1 is SQVTM and CDR2 ANQGSEA. The CDR3 covers 14 residues. The CDR3 loop is CSVEDPGTEETQYF. The CDR3 bases are TGCAGCGTTGAAGATCCAGGGACAGAAGAGACCCAGTACTTC. Using reference TRBV29-1 and TRBJ2-5 for the parts outside the CDR3, the full variable domain is SAVISQKPSRDICQRGTSLTIQCQVDSQVTMMFWYRQQPGQSLTLIATANQGSEATYESGFVIDKFPISRPNLTFSTLTVSNMSPEDSSIYLCSVEDPGTEETQYFGPGTRLLVL.

The chain is built from TRBV10-2 and TRBJ2-7; D remains unclear. The V end lost 4 bases, the J end lost 0 bases, and 13 bases lay between the germline ends. From germline, CDR1 is WSHSY and CDR2 SAAADI. The CDR3 length is 15 residues. Written as DNA, the CDR3 is TGCGCCAGCAGTGTGACCGGTAGGAGCTCCTACGAGCAGTACTTC. Translated, it gives CASSVTGRSSYEQYF.

The chain employs TRBV27 and TRBJ1-2; possibly TRBD1 for D (5 bases). Germline CDR1 is MNHEY and CDR2 is SMNVEV (reference sequence). With 9 bases removed from V and 3 bases from J, the gap between germline ends came to 11 bases. The CDR3 loop spans 12 amino acids. The CDR3 DNA is TGTGCCAGTGCAGGGTCGTACTATGGCTACACCTTC. Translation gives CASAGSYYGYTF.

This clone has more than one count but fewer than ten. CDR3 bases: TGTGCCAGCAGTGCGTCGCCCCCGGACAGCGACAATGAGCAGTTCTTC. This gives the protein CASSASPPDSDNEQFF. V is TRBV6-4 and J is TRBJ2-1; D is perhaps TRBD1 (6 bases). Trimming stripped 4 bases from V and 5 bases from J, with 18 bases between. CDR1 is MRHNA and CDR2 is SNTAGT in the germline V gene. The CDR3 has 16 amino acids.

The genes are TRBV28 and TRBJ1-5, with 8 bases matching TRBD1. The CDR3 covers 18 residues. V lost 2 bases, J lost 0 bases, and 9 bases stayed unmatched. Germline CDR1 is MDHEN and CDR2 is SYDVKM. The CDR3 sequence: CASSLKAGRGLSNQPQHF. The CDR3 DNA follows: TGTGCCAGCAGTTTAAAGGCCGGCAGGGGGCTTAGCAATCAGCCCCAGCATTTT.

This chain uses TRBV5-6 with TRBJ1-1; D not certain. Germline V gene data show CDR1 as SGHDT and CDR2 as YYEEEE. This CDR3 is 11 amino acids long. Trimming took off 2 bases at V and 5 bases at J, with 4 bases between the two ends. CDR3 amino acids: CASSFMTEAFF. CDR3 nucleotide sequence: TGTGCCAGCAGCTTTATGACTGAAGCTTTCTTT.

The chain has TRBV27 and TRBJ1-1; perhaps TRBD1 as D (6 bases). This CDR3 is built from 12 residues. Per the germline V gene, CDR1 is MNHEY and CDR2 is SMNVEV (reference sequence). Trimming pared 4 bases from V and 5 bases from J, leaving 8 bases between. The CDR3 nucleotides are TGTGCCAGCAGTTCAGGGGAGACTGAAGCTTTCTTT. Its protein is CASSSGETEAFF.

This clone came up once. This rearrangement joins TRBV4-1 to TRBJ2-5; tentatively, D is TRBD2 (5 bases). The CDR3 runs to 15 residues. Trimming cost V 0 bases and J 5 bases, with 13 bases left between them. The germline V gene encodes CDR1 MGHRA and CDR2 YSYEKL. Here the CDR3 reads CASSQELGRRETQYF. CDR3 nucleotides: TGCGCCAGCAGCCAAGAACTAGGTCGTAGGGAGACCCAGTACTTC.

The CDR3 protein is CASSTFAAGGSNNEQFF. The CDR3 DNA reads TGTGCCAGCAGTACCTTCGCTGCGGGAGGATCGAACAATGAGCAGTTCTTC. This chain connects TRBV27 to TRBJ2-1, with TRBD2 matching over 8 bases. The CDR3 covers 17 residues. V was pared by 5 bases and J by 5 bases, with 14 bases of the junction left unmatched. Germline values: CDR1 MNHEY, CDR2 SMNVEV (reference sequence).